The 31 T cell receptor beta chains given below trace back to one sample, sequenced in a study of blood T cell repertoires in COVID-19. Here immunoSEQ multiplex PCR was the method, and the copy in TCRdb shows in-frame clones only, minus some. This sample yields about 84,000 clones, of which around 80% are seen a single time; 35% to 40% belongs to the top ten. Material: peripheral blood. These receptor sequences come from an elderly man with active or convalescent COVID-19.

This chain links TRBV5-6 with TRBJ1-2; 9 bases align to TRBD1. The J segment lost 8 bases and the V segment lost 1 base, leaving 9 bases of the junction unmatched. The CDR3 extends over 15 amino acids. Germline CDR1 SGHDT, CDR2 YYEEEE. The CDR3 region is CASSLRRTGAFGYTF. The CDR3, as DNA: TGTGCCAGCAGCTTGCGGAGGACAGGGGCTTTCGGCTACACCTTC. Together with reference TRBV5-6 and TRBJ1-2, the CDR3 gives the full variable domain: DAGVTQSPTHLIKTRGQQVTLRCSPKSGHDTVSWYQQALGQGPQFIFQYYEEEERQRGNFPDRFSGHQFPNYSSELNVNALLLGDSALYLCASSLRRTGAFGYTFGSGTRLTVV.

The genes are TRBV5-6 and TRBJ1-2; possible D gene TRBD1, 5 bases. Trimming pared 3 bases from V and 8 bases from J, leaving 11 bases between. CDR1 is SGHDT and CDR2 is YYEEEE in the germline V gene. The CDR3 sequence is 12 residues long. CDR3 DNA sequence: TGTGCCAGCAGCTGGGACTTCAACGGCTACACCTTC. Translated: CASSWDFNGYTF.

The rearrangement uses TRBV29-1 and TRBJ2-3, with D unresolved. This CDR3 spans 16 amino acids. Germline CDR1 SQVTM, CDR2 ANQGSEA. With 4 bases removed from V and 5 bases from J, the gap between germline ends came to 22 bases. DNA of the CDR3: TGCAGCGTTGCCCGTTCCCAGGATCCCTTTGGAGATACGCAGTATTTT. Its translation: CSVARSQDPFGDTQYF.

CDR3 coding DNA: TGCGCCAGCAGCTTGGGTCCCCGGGATACAGATACGCAGTATTTT. This gives the protein CASSLGPRDTDTQYF. The V and J genes are TRBV5-1 and TRBJ2-3; tentative D call: TRBD2 (5 bases). The CDR3 is 15 amino acids. Germline CDR1 is SGHRS and CDR2 is YFSETQ. V gave up 0 bases and J gave up 3 bases, with 11 bases separating them. Filled out from reference TRBV5-1 and TRBJ2-3, the complete variable domain reads KAGVTQTPRYLIKTRGQQVTLSCSPISGHRSVSWYQQTPGQGLQFLFEYFSETQRNKGNFPGRFSGRQFSNSRSEMNVSTLELGDSALYLCASSLGPRDTDTQYFGPGTRLTVL.

The rearrangement joins TRBV24-1 to TRBJ2-1; 10 nucleotides match TRBD1. V lost 5 bases and J lost 5; bases outside the gene matches: 11. This CDR3 is 17 amino acids long. Germline lookup yields CDR1 KGHDR and CDR2 SFDVKD. The CDR3 region is CATSGETGTGANNEQFF. Here the CDR3 DNA reads TGTGCCACCAGTGGGGAAACCGGGACAGGGGCCAACAATGAGCAGTTCTTC.

This chain uses TRBV29-1 with TRBJ2-1, with D possibly TRBD1 on 6 matching bases. The CDR3 consists of 11 residues. The ends were cut back, 8 bases at V and 6 bases at J, with 11 bases in the middle. CDR1 SQVTM and CDR2 ANQGSEA come from the germline V gene. CDR3: CSTGQSNEQFF. The CDR3 DNA reads as TGCAGCACTGGACAGTCCAATGAGCAGTTCTTC.

CDR3 nucleotides: TGCGCCAGCAGCTTTAGCACAGGGGCCTACGAGCAGTACTTC. Its translation: CASSFSTGAYEQYF. The chain uses TRBV5-1 and TRBJ2-7, with TRBD1 identical over 7 bases. Germline V gene lookup returns CDR1 SGHRS and CDR2 YFSETQ. This CDR3 contains 14 residues. J was trimmed by 2 bases and V by 2 bases; bases with no gene match: 4.

This clone showed up just once. The chain has TRBV4-2 and TRBJ2-1; TRBD2 matches at 11 bases. The CDR3 contains 17 residues. V lost 1 base to trimming and J lost 10 bases; unmatched junction nucleotides: 12. Germline-derived CDR1 and CDR2 are LGHNA and YNFKEQ. CDR3: CASSQGDLAGGPQEQFF. In nucleotides, the CDR3 is TGTGCCAGCAGCCAAGGGGATCTAGCGGGGGGCCCCCAGGAGCAGTTCTTC.

The V and J genes are TRBV19 and TRBJ2-5, with 9 nucleotides matching TRBD2. The CDR3 length is 17 residues. Looked up from germline, CDR1 is LNHDA and CDR2 is SQIVND (reference sequence). J gave up 5 bases and V 5 bases, and 15 bases lay outside the gene matches. CDR3 DNA: TGTGCCAGTAGTCCAATCGGCTTAGCGGGGGAAGCGGAGACCCAGTACTTC. It encodes CASSPIGLAGEAETQYF.

V gene TRBV15 combines with J gene TRBJ2-7; tentative D call: TRBD1 (6 bases). Deletions cut 6 bases from V and 1 base from J, with 13 bases between. The germline V gene encodes CDR1 LNHNV and CDR2 YYDKDF (reference sequence). The CDR3 contains 14 residues. Here the CDR3 DNA reads TGTGCCACCAGTTGGGGGCGTATATCCTACGAGCAGTACTTC. This codes for CATSWGRISYEQYF. Combining the CDR3 with reference TRBV15 and TRBJ2-7 gives the whole variable domain DAMVIQNPRYQVTQFGKPVTLSCSQTLNHNVMYWYQQKSSQAPKLLFHYYDKDFNNEADTPDNFQSRRPNTSFCFLDIRSPGLGDTAMYLCATSWGRISYEQYFGPGTRLTVT.

The chain has TRBV6-5 and TRBJ2-7, with TRBD1 matching 8 bases. The J segment lost 4 bases and the V segment lost 6 bases, leaving 2 bases of the junction unmatched. Germline loops: CDR1 MNHEY, CDR2 SVGAGI. The CDR3 totals 12 residues. CDR3 DNA sequence: TGTGCCAGCAGGACAGGGGTTTACGAGCAGTACTTC. Its translation: CASRTGVYEQYF.

This clone appeared a few times. V usage is TRBV5-6 and J usage is TRBJ1-1; D gene uncertain. Trimming shortened V by 4 bases and J by 1 base, and 14 bases separated the two germline ends. CDR1 is SGHDT, CDR2 YYEEEE, per germline. This CDR3 comprises 15 residues. DNA of the CDR3: TGTGCCAGCAGCCAATGGACTGTTAGGAACACTGAAGCTTTCTTT. Translated, it gives CASSQWTVRNTEAFF. The full variable domain, with the rest looked up from reference TRBV5-6 and TRBJ1-1, is DAGVTQSPTHLIKTRGQQVTLRCSPKSGHDTVSWYQQALGQGPQFIFQYYEEEERQRGNFPDRFSGHQFPNYSSELNVNALLLGDSALYLCASSQWTVRNTEAFFGQGTRLTVV.

This chain uses TRBV7-2 with TRBJ2-1; 10 bases are a match to TRBD2. From germline, CDR1 is SGHTA and CDR2 FQGNSA. The length of the CDR3 is 18 residues. J was trimmed by 2 bases and V by 5 bases; bases with no gene match: 12. The CDR3 loop reads CASSTSGLAGVAYNEQFF. In DNA form, the CDR3 reads TGTGCCAGCAGCACAAGTGGGCTAGCGGGAGTCGCCTACAATGAGCAGTTCTTC.

CDR3 protein: CATSERTGSTGELFF. DNA for the CDR3: TGTGCCACCAGTGAAAGGACAGGTTCCACCGGGGAGCTGTTTTTT. The rearrangement uses TRBV24-1 and TRBJ2-2; TRBD1 matches 7 bases. J was trimmed by 4 bases and V by 4 bases; bases with no gene match: 5. The CDR3 covers 15 residues. Germline V CDR1 and CDR2: KGHDR, SFDVKD.

This rearrangement joins TRBV6-2 or TRBV6-3 to TRBJ2-3; D may be TRBD1 (6 bases). This CDR3 has 16 amino acids. V lost 5 bases, J lost 4 bases, and 19 bases lay in between. Looked up from germline, CDR1 is MNHEY and CDR2 is SVGEGT. CDR3 protein: CASSQPQGYGADTQYF. The CDR3 coding sequence is TGTGCCAGCAGTCAACCACAGGGCTATGGAGCAGATACGCAGTATTTT.

In DNA form, the CDR3 reads TGTGCCAGCAGCCCCAATCGGAGACAGCCCCAGCATTTT. Amino acids: CASSPNRRQPQHF. This chain uses TRBV28 with TRBJ1-5; D gene unclear. CDR1 and CDR2 (germline): MDHEN, SYDVKM. The CDR3 runs 13 residues. V lost 6 bases and J 7 bases, leaving 13 bases between the germline ends. Full variable domain (remainder filled in from reference TRBV28 and TRBJ1-5): DVKVTQSSRYLVKRTGEKVFLECVQDMDHENMFWYRQDPGLGLRLIYFSYDVKMKEKGDIPEGYSVSREKKERFSLILESASTNQTSMYLCASSPNRRQPQHFGDGTRLSIL.

The chain carries TRBV19 and TRBJ1-1; D gene uncertain. With 3 bases removed from V and 5 bases from J, the gap between germline ends came to 10 bases. This CDR3 has 13 residues. The germline V gene encodes CDR1 LNHDA and CDR2 SQIVND (reference sequence). The CDR3 sequence is CASSMFGRTEAFF. The DNA for the CDR3 is TGTGCCAGTAGTATGTTTGGTCGGACTGAAGCTTTCTTT.

This chain connects TRBV30 to TRBJ2-1; 10 bases line up with TRBD2. The V and J ends lost 0 bases and 9 bases, in that order; junction bases with no gene match: 8. From germline, CDR1 is GTSNPN and CDR2 SVGIG (reference sequence). The CDR3 consists of 15 residues. The CDR3 loop is CAWSVGLAGVGEQFF. In DNA form, the CDR3 reads TGTGCCTGGAGTGTAGGGCTAGCGGGAGTTGGTGAGCAGTTCTTC.

CDR3 protein: CSASRGFNTEAFF. The CDR3 DNA is TGCAGTGCTAGTAGAGGATTCAACACTGAAGCTTTCTTT. The chain combines TRBV20-1 with TRBJ1-1, with unresolved D. The CDR3 is made up of 13 amino acids. Germline V lookup: CDR1 DFQATT, CDR2 SNEGSKA (reference sequence). The V and J ends lost 3 bases and 2 bases respectively, with 10 bases between them.

V gene TRBV6-5 combines with J gene TRBJ1-3; D unresolved. Germline assignment: CDR1 MNHEY and CDR2 SVGAGI. With 0 bases removed from V and 0 bases from J, the gap between germline ends came to 6 bases. This CDR3 contains 15 residues. CDR3 sequence (DNA): TGTGCCAGCAGTTACTCTTACGGCTCTGGAAACACCATATATTTT. It yields the protein CASSYSYGSGNTIYF.

The V gene is TRBV5-1, the J gene TRBJ1-5; TRBD1 matches 9 bases. Germline V gives CDR1 SGHRS, CDR2 YFSETQ. This CDR3 spans 15 amino acids. Unmatched junction bases numbered 2, after V lost 4 bases and J lost 0 bases. The CDR3 reads CASSMGQGSNQPQHF. The DNA of the CDR3 is TGCGCCAGCAGCATGGGACAGGGTAGCAATCAGCCCCAGCATTTT.

The chain links TRBV10-3 to TRBJ1-3, with D possibly TRBD1 on 6 matching bases. V lost 0 bases to trimming and J lost 0 bases, with 6 bases between them. Germline loops: CDR1 ENHRY, CDR2 SYGVKD. This CDR3 comprises 15 residues. In DNA form, the CDR3 reads TGTGCCATCAGTGAGTCCAGGGGCTCTGGAAACACCATATATTTT. This sequence encodes CAISESRGSGNTIYF.

This chain links TRBV12-3 or TRBV12-4 with TRBJ1-2; D gene ambiguous. The CDR3 is 13 residues long. V was pared by 6 bases and J by 4 bases, with 12 bases between. The CDR3 is CASSKGDGYGYTF. Written as DNA, the CDR3 is TGTGCCAGCAGCAAGGGAGATGGCTATGGCTACACCTTC.

This clone came up a few times. The chain employs TRBV19 and TRBJ2-7; 9 nucleotides line up with TRBD2. Germline V gives CDR1 LNHDA, CDR2 SQIVND (reference sequence). Trimming at V came to 5 bases and at J to 3 bases, leaving 5 bases not matched to a gene. This CDR3 has 14 residues. CDR3 residues: CASSAAGGSYEQYF. CDR3 DNA sequence: TGTGCCAGTAGTGCGGCGGGAGGGAGCTACGAGCAGTACTTC.

This clone turned up a few times. The CDR3 reads CASSIADRGHEQYF. For the CDR3, the DNA is TGTGCCAGTAGTATAGCGGACAGGGGGCACGAGCAGTACTTC. This chain joins TRBV19 and TRBJ2-7; 11 bases are a match to TRBD1. Germline-derived CDR1 and CDR2 are LNHDA and SQIVND (reference sequence). This CDR3 spans 14 amino acids. With V trimmed by 1 base and J by 5 bases, 1 base remained unmatched.

This clone came up once. This chain uses TRBV5-1 with TRBJ1-1, with D possibly matching TRBD1 (5 bases). Germline values: CDR1 SGHRS, CDR2 YFSETQ. Trimming removed 1 base from V and 1 base from J, with 14 bases in between. This CDR3 comprises 16 residues. CDR3 region: CASSLSSRRGNTEAFF. CDR3 nucleotide sequence: TGCGCCAGCAGCTTGTCTTCGAGAAGGGGGAACACTGAAGCTTTCTTT. The entire variable domain, with the rest obtained from reference TRBV5-1 and TRBJ1-1, is as follows: KAGVTQTPRYLIKTRGQQVTLSCSPISGHRSVSWYQQTPGQGLQFLFEYFSETQRNKGNFPGRFSGRQFSNSRSEMNVSTLELGDSALYLCASSLSSRRGNTEAFFGQGTRLTVV.

This chain links TRBV6-6 with TRBJ2-1, with TRBD2 matching over 11 bases. This CDR3 is built from 15 residues. The germline CDR1 and CDR2 sequences are MNHNY and SVGAGI (reference sequence). V was clipped by 8 bases and J by 10 bases; unmatched bases: 13. This CDR3 reads CASLTSGARGSEQFF. The CDR3 coding sequence is TGTGCCAGCCTGACTAGCGGGGCAAGGGGGAGCGAGCAGTTCTTC.

V is TRBV11-2 and J is TRBJ1-2; D might be TRBD1 (5 bases). The germline CDR1 and CDR2 sequences are SGHAT and FQNNGV. V was shortened by 5 bases and J by 7 bases, with 17 bases between the two germline ends. This CDR3 has 14 residues. CDR3: CASSPQEGLRGYTF. CDR3 DNA: TGTGCCAGCAGCCCACAGGAGGGATTGCGTGGCTACACCTTC.

This sequence joins TRBV9 and TRBJ1-5; D gene unclear. This CDR3 contains 12 residues. Trimming removed 7 bases from V and 2 bases from J, with 7 bases in between. Per germline, CDR1 SGDLS and CDR2 YYNGEE. The CDR3 region has the DNA TGTGCCAGCGGGCCGGGCAATCAGCCCCAGCATTTT. Translation gives CASGPGNQPQHF.

This sequence joins TRBV5-1 and TRBJ2-1, with D possibly matching TRBD2 (6 bases). Per the germline V gene, CDR1 is SGHRS and CDR2 is YFSETQ. V gave up 3 bases and J gave up 5 bases, with 9 bases separating them. The CDR3 contains 13 residues. Here the CDR3 reads CASSSGLNNEQFF. The DNA of the CDR3 is TGCGCCAGCAGCTCGGGACTTAACAATGAGCAGTTCTTC.

The chain joins TRBV7-2 to TRBJ2-7; the match to TRBD2 covers 9 bases. The CDR3 sequence is 15 residues long. Germline V gives CDR1 SGHTA, CDR2 FQGNSA. J gave up 7 bases and V 1 base, and 8 bases lay outside the gene matches. Here the CDR3 reads CASSLEAGGLWEQYF. CDR3 in DNA: TGTGCCAGCAGCTTAGAAGCGGGAGGCCTCTGGGAGCAGTACTTC.